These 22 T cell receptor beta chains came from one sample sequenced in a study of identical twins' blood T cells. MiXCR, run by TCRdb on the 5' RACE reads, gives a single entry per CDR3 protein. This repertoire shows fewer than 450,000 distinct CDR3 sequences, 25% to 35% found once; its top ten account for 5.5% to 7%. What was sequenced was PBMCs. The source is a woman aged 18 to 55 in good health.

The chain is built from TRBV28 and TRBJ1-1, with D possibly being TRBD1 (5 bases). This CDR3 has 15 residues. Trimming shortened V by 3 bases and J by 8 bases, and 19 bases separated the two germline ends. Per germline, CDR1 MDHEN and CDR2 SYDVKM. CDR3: CASSLTTALAWEAFF. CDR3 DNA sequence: TGTGCCAGCAGTTTGACGACAGCCCTGGCGTGGGAAGCTTTCTTT.

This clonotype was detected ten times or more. The DNA for the CDR3 is TGCGCCAGCAGTGAGTGGGAAGAAGCTTTCTTT. It translates to CASSEWEEAFF. The rearrangement uses TRBV10-2 and TRBJ1-1; D not certain. CDR1 is WSHSY, CDR2 SAAADI, per germline. Deletions cut 1 base from V and 8 bases from J, with 5 bases between. The CDR3 covers 11 residues.

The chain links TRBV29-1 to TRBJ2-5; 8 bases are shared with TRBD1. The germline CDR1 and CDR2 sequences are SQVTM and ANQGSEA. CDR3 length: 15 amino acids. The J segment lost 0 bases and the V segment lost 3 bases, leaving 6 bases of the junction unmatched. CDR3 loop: CSVDRQGFYQETQYF. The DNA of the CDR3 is TGCAGCGTTGACAGACAGGGGTTTTACCAAGAGACCCAGTACTTC. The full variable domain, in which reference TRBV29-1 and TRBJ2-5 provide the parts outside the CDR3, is SAVISQKPSRDICQRGTSLTIQCQVDSQVTMMFWYRQQPGQSLTLIATANQGSEATYESGFVIDKFPISRPNLTFSTLTVSNMSPEDSSIYLCSVDRQGFYQETQYFGPGTRLLVL.

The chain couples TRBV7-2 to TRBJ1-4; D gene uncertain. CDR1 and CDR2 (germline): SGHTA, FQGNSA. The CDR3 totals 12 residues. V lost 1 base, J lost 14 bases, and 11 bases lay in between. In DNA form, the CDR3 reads TGTGCCAGCAGCTTAGTCTCCGGAAAGCTGTTTTTT. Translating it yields CASSLVSGKLFF.

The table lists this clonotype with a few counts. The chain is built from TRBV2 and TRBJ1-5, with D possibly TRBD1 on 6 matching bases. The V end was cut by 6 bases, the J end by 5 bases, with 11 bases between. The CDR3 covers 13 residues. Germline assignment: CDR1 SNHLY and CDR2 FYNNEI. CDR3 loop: CASSTGWDQPQHF. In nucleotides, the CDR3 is TGTGCCAGCAGCACAGGGTGGGATCAGCCCCAGCATTTT.

CDR3: CASGTGSSEAFF. The CDR3, as DNA: TGTGCCAGCGGGACAGGGTCGTCTGAAGCTTTCTTT. V usage is TRBV3-1 and J usage is TRBJ1-1, with TRBD1 matching over 9 bases. The trim removed 8 bases at V and 6 bases at J, leaving 4 bases unmatched. Germline loops: CDR1 LGHDT, CDR2 YNNKEL (reference sequence). CDR3 length: 12 amino acids.

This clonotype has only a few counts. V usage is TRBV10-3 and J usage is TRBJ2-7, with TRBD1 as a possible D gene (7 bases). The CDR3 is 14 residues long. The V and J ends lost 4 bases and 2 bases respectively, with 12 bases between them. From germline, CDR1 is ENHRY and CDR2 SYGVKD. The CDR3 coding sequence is TGTGCCATCAGTGGTGCGGGACAGACCTACGAGCAGTACTTC. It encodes CAISGAGQTYEQYF.

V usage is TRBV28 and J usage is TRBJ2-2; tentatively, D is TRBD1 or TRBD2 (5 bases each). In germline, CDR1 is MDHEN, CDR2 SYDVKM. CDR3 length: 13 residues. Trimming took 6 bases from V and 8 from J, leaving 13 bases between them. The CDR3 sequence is CASSSPEGGELFF. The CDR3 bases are TGTGCCAGCAGCTCCCCTGAGGGGGGGGAGCTGTTTTTT.

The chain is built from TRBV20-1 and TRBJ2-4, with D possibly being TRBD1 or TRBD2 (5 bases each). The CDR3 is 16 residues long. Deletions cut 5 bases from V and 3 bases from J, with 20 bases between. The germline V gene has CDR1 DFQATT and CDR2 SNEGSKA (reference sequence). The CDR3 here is CSARPREYEGKNIQYF. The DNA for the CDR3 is TGCAGTGCTCGTCCCAGGGAGTACGAGGGCAAAAACATTCAGTACTTC.

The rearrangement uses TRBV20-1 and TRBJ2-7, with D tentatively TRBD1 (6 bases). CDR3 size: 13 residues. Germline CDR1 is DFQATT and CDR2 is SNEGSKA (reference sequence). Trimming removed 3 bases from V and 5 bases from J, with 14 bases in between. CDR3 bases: TGCAGTGCTAGGAAAGGACAGCACCACGAGCAGTACTTC. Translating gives CSARKGQHHEQYF.

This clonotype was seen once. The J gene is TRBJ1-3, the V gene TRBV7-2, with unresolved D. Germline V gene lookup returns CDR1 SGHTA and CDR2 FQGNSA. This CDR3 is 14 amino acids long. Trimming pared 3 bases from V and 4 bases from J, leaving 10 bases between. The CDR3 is CASSFGALGNTIYF. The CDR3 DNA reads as TGTGCCAGCAGCTTCGGAGCTCTGGGAAACACCATATATTTT.

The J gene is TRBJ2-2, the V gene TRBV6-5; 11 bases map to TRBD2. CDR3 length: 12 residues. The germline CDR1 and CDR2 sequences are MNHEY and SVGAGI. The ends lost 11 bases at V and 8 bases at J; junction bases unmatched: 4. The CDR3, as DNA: TGTGCCGGGGGGACTAGCGGAGGGGAGCTGTTTTTT. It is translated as CAGGTSGGELFF.

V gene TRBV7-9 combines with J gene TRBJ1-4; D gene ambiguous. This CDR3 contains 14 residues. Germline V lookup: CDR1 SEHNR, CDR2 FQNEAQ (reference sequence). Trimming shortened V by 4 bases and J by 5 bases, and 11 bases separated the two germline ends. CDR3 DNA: TGTGCCAGCAGCTCGAACACGGGAAATGAAAAACTGTTTTTT. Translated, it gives CASSSNTGNEKLFF.

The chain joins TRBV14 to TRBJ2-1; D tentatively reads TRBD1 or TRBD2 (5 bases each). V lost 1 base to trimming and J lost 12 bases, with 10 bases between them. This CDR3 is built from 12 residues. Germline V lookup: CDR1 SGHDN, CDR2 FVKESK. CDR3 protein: CASSQGGGRQFF. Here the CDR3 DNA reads TGTGCCAGCAGCCAAGGTGGGGGACGGCAGTTCTTC.

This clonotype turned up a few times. CDR3 nucleotide sequence: TGCAGCGCCCCGGGACAGTTGGACACTGAAGCTTTCTTT. Its protein is CSAPGQLDTEAFF. The chain employs TRBV29-1 and TRBJ1-1; 7 nucleotides line up with TRBD1. This CDR3 contains 13 residues. Germline V lookup: CDR1 SQVTM, CDR2 ANQGSEA. V lost 7 bases, J lost 3 bases, and 8 bases stayed unmatched.

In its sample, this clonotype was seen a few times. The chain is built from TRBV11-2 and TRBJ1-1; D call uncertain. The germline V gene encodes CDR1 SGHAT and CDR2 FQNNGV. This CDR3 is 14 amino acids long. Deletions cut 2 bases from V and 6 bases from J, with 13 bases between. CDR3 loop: CASSLFSRGSEAFF. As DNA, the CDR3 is TGTGCCAGCAGCTTATTTTCTCGGGGATCTGAAGCTTTCTTT.

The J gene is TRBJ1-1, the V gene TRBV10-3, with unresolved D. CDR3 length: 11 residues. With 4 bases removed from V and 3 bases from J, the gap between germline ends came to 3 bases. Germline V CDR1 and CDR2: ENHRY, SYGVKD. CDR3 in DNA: TGTGCCATCAGTGGGTACACTGAAGCTTTCTTT. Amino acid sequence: CAISGYTEAFF.

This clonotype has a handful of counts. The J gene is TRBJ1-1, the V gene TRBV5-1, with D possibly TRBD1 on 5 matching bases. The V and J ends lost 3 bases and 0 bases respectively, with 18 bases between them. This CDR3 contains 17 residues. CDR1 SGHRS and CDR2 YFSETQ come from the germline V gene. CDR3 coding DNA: TGCGCCAGCAGCTCTCAACAGGAATCGTACATGAACACTGAAGCTTTCTTT. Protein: CASSSQQESYMNTEAFF.

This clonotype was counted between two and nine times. This CDR3 is CASSYNGHQPQHF. The CDR3 bases are TGTGCCAGCAGTTACAATGGGCATCAGCCCCAGCATTTT. The chain recombines TRBV6-2 or TRBV6-3 with TRBJ1-5; D call uncertain. Germline V CDR1 and CDR2: MNHEY, SVGEGT. The V gene lost 2 bases and the J gene lost 5 bases, with 7 bases spanning the gap. The CDR3 has 13 residues.

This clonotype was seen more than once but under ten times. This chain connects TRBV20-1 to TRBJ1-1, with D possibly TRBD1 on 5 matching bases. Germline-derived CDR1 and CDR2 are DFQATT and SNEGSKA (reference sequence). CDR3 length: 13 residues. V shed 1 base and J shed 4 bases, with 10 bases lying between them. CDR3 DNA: TGCAGTGCTAGAGTGGGGGGAGGCACTGAAGCTTTCTTT. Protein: CSARVGGGTEAFF.

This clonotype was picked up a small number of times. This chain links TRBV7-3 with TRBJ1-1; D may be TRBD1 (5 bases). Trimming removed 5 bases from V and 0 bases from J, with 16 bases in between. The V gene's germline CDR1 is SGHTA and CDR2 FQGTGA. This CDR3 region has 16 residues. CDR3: CASSLGHLTMNTEAFF. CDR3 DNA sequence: TGTGCCAGCAGCCTAGGACATCTGACGATGAACACTGAAGCTTTCTTT.

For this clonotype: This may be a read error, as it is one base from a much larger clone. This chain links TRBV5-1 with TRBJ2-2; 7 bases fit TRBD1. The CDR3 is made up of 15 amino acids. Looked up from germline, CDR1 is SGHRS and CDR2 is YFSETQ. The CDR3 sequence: CASGLTTGDTGELFF. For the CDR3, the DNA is TGCGCCAGCGGCTTGACTACAGGGGACACCGGGGAGCTGTTTTTT.